This paragraph reports one TCR beta chain. This clonotype was recorded a few times. Its specific antigen is unknown. Within one base of it there is no much larger clone, and no base qualities were kept. Library method: 5' RACE. The sample was run on an Illumina HiSeq 2500. A second about 7 to 12 cycle PCR used a sample-barcoded 5' primer and a J-beta primer mix. A unique molecular identifier was introduced onto each TCR beta cDNA molecule by a template-switch 5' adaptor carrying 12 random nucleotides. Each sample yielded at least 3 million CDR3-containing paired-end reads. All of the RNA was converted into first-strand cDNA using the Mint cDNA synthesis kit, with a TRBC-specific oligonucleotide serving as the primer. Following uracil-DNA glycosylase treatment, a first 18-cycle PCR with universal primers M1SS and BC2_uni_R was performed on all cDNA. In the paper's pipeline: Normalization of each sample was performed by random selection of 1 million high-quality reads, each carrying a distinct molecular identifier. Reads with shared molecular identifiers were discarded instead of being binned into consensus sequences. CDR3 identification, clonotype clustering and error correction used MiTCR with a Q25 quality threshold and the strictest error-elimination algorithm. A nonparametric unseen species model with Euler transformation was used to estimate a lower bound on total TCR beta diversity. TCRdb ran its own pipeline on the public reads, namely fastp trimming at Q25 and MiXCR clone calling, and kept in-frame beta chains. Every CDR3 protein is listed once, alongside the most common genes and DNA of its rows. It is TCRdb's table, rather than the study itself, that gives the V and J calls and clone size. The sample table shows about 640,000 distinct CDR3 sequences, and about 53% are seen once. Clones ranked in the top ten supply more than 35% of the sample.

This record belongs to a study of blood T cells in healthy people across ages (dated by TCRdb to 2013 to 2016). In the study overall: In model experiments, roughly one uniquely barcoded TCR beta cDNA molecule per two T cells was captured by template switching. Age-related changes in TCR beta repertoire diversity were measured in the study by deep sequencing normalized with unique cDNA molecular identifiers. Four age groups were formed from the donors: young (average approximately 16 years), middle-aged (approximately 40), aged (approximately 60) and long-lived (approximately 80). To avoid experimental bias, donors of different ages were distributed randomly across sequencing lanes. Using the same blood draw, the study looked at two additional independent replicas of 1 million unique cDNA reads for two donors, one aged 18 to 30 and the other aged 80 or older. Overall study results and their limits: The long-lived group showed more naive CD4+ T cells, fewer expanded clones and increased TCR diversity than the aged group, suggesting age selection. Because profiling used bulk unsorted PBMCs, naive and antigen-experienced compartments could not be compared conclusively. Because donor CMV infection status was unknown, age-related changes in expanded clonotypes were potentially confounded. There was a strong correlation between observed TCR beta diversity and the percentage of naive T cells measured by flow cytometry. Observed TCR beta diversity per million T cells fell roughly linearly with age, and a significant reduction was already apparent by age about 36. Total diversity estimates from one million sequenced T cells were considered lower bounds and underestimates.

The germline V gene sets CDR1 to MGHDK and CDR2 to SYGVNS. Reading from cysteine to phenylalanine, the CDR3 counts 14 amino acids. Solely the CDR3 DNA is kept, with 42 bases framed from the first base. V is shortened by 3 bases, J by 8 bases, and the region joining them spans 11 bases. Systemically healthy Caucasian individuals from Russia, 35 to 50 in total and aged roughly 6 to 95 years, were included as donors. Each donor gave 8 to 10 milliliters of peripheral blood, drawn into EDTA-treated Vacutainer tubes. PBMCs were isolated by Ficoll-Paque density-gradient centrifugation, with at least 7 million obtained per sample. Trizol reagent was used to extract total RNA from the PBMCs, yielding at least 5 micrograms per sample. For every donor, flow cytometry on a PBMC aliquot measured the percentage of naive CD45RAhigh/CD27high T cells.

Recombination linked TRBV25-1 to TRBJ1-6; the D segment could be TRBD1, given 6 matching bases. This clonotype was sampled from a man aged 60 to 69 in good health. Sample: blood. The CDR3 in this case is CASSDFRGDSPLHF. The bases read TGTGCCAGCAGTGATTTCAGGGGAGATTCACCCCTCCACTTT.